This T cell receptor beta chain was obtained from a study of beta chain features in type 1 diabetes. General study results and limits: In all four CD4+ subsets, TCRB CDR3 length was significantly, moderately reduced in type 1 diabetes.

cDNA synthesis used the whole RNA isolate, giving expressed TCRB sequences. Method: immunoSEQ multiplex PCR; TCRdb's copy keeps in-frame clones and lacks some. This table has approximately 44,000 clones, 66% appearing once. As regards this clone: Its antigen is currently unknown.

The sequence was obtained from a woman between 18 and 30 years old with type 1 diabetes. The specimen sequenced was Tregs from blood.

The CDR3 here is CASSSGGGVSYNEQFF. In DNA form, the CDR3 reads TGCGCCAGCAGCTCAGGAGGGGGGGTATCCTACAATGAGCAGTTCTTC. The gene calls are TRBV5-1 and TRBJ2-1; D is possibly TRBD2 (7 bases). Deletions cut 3 bases from V and 1 base from J, with 14 bases between. This CDR3 spans 16 amino acids. Germline V gene lookup returns CDR1 SGHRS and CDR2 YFSETQ. The full variable domain, its missing parts supplied by reference TRBV5-1 and TRBJ2-1, is KAGVTQTPRYLIKTRGQQVTLSCSPISGHRSVSWYQQTPGQGLQFLFEYFSETQRNKGNFPGRFSGRQFSNSRSEMNVSTLELGDSALYLCASSSGGGVSYNEQFFGPGTRLTVL.